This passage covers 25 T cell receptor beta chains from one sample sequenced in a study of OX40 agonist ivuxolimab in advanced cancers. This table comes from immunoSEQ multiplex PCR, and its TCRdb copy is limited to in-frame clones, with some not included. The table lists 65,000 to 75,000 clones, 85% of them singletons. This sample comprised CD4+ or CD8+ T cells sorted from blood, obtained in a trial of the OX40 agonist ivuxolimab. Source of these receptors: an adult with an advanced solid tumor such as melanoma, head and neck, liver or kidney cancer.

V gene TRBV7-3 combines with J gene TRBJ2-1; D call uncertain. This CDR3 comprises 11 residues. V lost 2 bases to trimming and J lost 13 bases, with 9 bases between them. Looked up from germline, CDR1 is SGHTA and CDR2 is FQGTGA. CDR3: CASSLSGVQFF. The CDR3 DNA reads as TGTGCCAGCAGCTTATCCGGCGTCCAGTTCTTC. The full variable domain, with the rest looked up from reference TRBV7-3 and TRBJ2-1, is GAGVSQTPSNKVTEKGKYVELRCDPISGHTALYWYRQSLGQGPEFLIYFQGTGAADDSGLPNDRFFAVRPEGSVSTLKIQRTERGDSAVYLCASSLSGVQFFGPGTRLTVL.

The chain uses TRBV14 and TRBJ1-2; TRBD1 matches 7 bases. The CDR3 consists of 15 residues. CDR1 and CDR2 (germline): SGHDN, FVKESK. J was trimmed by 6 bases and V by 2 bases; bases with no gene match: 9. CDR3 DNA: TGTGCCAGCAGCCAATTTGACAGGGCGGTGAATGGCTACACCTTC. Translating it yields CASSQFDRAVNGYTF.

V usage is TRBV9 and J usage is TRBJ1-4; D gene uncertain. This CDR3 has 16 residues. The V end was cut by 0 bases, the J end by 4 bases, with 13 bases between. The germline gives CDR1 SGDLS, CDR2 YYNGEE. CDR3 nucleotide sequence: TGTGCCAGCAGCGTAGACGGGATTGGAAATAATGAAAAACTGTTTTTT. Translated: CASSVDGIGNNEKLFF.

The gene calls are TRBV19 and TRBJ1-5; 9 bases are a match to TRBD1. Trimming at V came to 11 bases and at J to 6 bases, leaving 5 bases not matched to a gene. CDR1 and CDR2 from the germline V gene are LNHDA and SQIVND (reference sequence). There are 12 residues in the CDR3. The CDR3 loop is CAVQGAGQPQHF. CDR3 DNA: TGTGCCGTACAGGGGGCGGGTCAGCCCCAGCATTTT.

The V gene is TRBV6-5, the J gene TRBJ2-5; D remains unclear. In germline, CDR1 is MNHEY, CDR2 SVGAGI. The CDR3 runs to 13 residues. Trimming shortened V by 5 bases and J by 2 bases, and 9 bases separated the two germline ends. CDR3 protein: CASSAGYQETQYF. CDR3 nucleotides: TGTGCCAGCAGTGCAGGATATCAAGAGACCCAGTACTTC.

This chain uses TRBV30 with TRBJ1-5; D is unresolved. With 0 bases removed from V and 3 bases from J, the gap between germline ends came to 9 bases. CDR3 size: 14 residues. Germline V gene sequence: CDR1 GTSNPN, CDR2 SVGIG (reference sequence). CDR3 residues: CAWSVLTNNQPQHF. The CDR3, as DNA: TGTGCCTGGAGTGTACTCACAAACAATCAGCCCCAGCATTTT.

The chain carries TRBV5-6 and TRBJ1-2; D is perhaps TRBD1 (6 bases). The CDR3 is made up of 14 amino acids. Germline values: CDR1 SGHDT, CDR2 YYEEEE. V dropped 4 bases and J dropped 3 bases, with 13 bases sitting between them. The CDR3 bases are TGTGCCAGCAGCACCCAGGGGTTTGACTATGGCTACACCTTC. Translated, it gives CASSTQGFDYGYTF.

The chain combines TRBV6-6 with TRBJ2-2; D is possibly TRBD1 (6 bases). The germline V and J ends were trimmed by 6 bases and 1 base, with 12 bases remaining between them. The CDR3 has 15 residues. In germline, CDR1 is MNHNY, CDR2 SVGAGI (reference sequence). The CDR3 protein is CASRFRTVNTGELFF. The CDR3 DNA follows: TGTGCCAGCAGATTCCGGACAGTGAACACCGGGGAGCTGTTTTTT.

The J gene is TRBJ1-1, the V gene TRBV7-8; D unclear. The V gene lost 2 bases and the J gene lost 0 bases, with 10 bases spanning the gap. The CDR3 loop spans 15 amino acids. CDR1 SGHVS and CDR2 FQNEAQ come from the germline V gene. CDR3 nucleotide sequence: TGTGCCAGCAGCTTAACAGTAGGGTTGAACACTGAAGCTTTCTTT. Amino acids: CASSLTVGLNTEAFF. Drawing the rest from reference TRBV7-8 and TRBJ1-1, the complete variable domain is GAGVSQSPRYKVAKRGQDVALRCDPISGHVSLFWYQQALGQGPEFLTYFQNEAQLDKSGLPSDRFFAERPEGSVSTLKIQRTQQEDSAVYLCASSLTVGLNTEAFFGQGTRLTVV.

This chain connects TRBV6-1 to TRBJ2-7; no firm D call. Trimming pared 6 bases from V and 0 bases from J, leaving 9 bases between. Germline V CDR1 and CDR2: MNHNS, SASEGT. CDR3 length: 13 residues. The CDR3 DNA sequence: TGTGCCAGCAGCATGGGGAACTCCTACGAGCAGTACTTC. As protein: CASSMGNSYEQYF.

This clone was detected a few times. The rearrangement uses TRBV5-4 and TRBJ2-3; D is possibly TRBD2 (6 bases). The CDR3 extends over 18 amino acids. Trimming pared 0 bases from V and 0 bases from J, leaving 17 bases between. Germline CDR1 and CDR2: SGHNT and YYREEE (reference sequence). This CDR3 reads CASSLGGTQRTSTDTQYF. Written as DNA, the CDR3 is TGTGCCAGCAGCTTGGGAGGGACTCAGAGAACTAGCACAGATACGCAGTATTTT.

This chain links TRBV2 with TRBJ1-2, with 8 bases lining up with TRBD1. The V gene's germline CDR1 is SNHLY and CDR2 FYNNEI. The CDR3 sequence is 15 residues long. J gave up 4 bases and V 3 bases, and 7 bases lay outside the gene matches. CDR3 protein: CASSELTGGSYGYTF. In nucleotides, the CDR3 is TGTGCCAGCAGTGAGCTTACAGGGGGGAGCTATGGCTACACCTTC.

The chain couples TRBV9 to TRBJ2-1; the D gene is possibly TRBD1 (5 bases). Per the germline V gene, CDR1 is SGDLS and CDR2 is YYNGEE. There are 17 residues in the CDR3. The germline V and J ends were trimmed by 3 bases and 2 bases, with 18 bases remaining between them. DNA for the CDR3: TGTGCCAGCAGCGGGGGCTATGCTGGACGGACCTACAATGAGCAGTTCTTC. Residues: CASSGGYAGRTYNEQFF. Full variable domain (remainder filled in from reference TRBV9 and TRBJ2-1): DSGVTQTPKHLITATGQRVTLRCSPRSGDLSVYWYQQSLDQGLQFLIQYYNGEERAKGNILERFSAQQFPDLHSELNLSSLELGDSALYFCASSGGYAGRTYNEQFFGPGTRLTVL.

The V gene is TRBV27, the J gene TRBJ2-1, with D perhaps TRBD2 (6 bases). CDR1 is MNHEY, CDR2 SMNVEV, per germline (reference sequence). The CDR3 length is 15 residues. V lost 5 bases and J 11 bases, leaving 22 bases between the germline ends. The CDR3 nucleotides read TGTGCCAGCAGTCCTAACCTATACGGGGGATGGAAGCAGTTCTTC. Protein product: CASSPNLYGGWKQFF.

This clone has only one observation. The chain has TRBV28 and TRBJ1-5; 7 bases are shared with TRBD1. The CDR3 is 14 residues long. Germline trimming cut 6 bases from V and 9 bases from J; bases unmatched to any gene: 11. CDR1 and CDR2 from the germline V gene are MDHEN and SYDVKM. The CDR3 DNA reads TGTGCCAGCAGATCAACAGGGGACCATTGGCCCCAGCATTTT. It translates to CASRSTGDHWPQHF.

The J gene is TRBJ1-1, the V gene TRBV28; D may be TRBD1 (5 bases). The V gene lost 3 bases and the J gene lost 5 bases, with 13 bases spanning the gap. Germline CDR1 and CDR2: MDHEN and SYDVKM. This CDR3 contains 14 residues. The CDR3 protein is CASSLGLTKTEAFF. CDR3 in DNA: TGTGCCAGCAGTTTGGGACTTACCAAAACTGAAGCTTTCTTT.

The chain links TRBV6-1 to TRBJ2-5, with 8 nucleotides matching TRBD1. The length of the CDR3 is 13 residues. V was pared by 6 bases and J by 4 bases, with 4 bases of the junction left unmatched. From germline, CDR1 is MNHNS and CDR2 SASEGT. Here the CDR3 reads CASRDRALETQYF. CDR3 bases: TGTGCCAGCAGGGACAGGGCGTTAGAGACCCAGTACTTC.

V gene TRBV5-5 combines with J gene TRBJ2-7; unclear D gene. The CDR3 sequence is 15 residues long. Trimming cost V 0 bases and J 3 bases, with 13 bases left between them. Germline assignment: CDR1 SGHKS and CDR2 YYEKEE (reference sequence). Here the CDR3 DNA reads TGTGCCAGCAGCTTGGTTATCACAGTCGACTACGAGCAGTACTTC. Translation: CASSLVITVDYEQYF. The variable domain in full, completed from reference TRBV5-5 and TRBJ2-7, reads DAGVTQSPTHLIKTRGQQVTLRCSPISGHKSVSWYQQVLGQGPQFIFQYYEKEERGRGNFPDRFSARQFPNYSSELNVNALLLGDSALYLCASSLVITVDYEQYFGPGTRLTVT.

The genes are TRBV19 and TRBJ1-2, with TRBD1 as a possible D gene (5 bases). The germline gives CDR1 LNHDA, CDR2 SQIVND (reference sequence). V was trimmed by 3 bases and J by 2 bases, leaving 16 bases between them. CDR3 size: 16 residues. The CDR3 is CASSILKGVRNYGYTF. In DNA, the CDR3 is TGTGCCAGTAGTATTCTTAAAGGGGTAAGGAACTATGGCTACACCTTC.

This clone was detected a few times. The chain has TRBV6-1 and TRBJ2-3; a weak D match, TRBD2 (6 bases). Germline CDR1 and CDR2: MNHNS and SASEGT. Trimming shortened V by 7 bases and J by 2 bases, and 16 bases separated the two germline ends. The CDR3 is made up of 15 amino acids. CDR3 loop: CASTRGTYNTDTQYF. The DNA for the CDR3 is TGTGCCAGCACCCGGGGGACTTATAACACAGATACGCAGTATTTT.

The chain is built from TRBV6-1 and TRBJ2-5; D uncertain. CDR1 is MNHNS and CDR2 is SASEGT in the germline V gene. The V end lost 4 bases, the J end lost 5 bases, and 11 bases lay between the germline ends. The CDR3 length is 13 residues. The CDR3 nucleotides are TGTGCCAGCAGTGCCCGCCTGCGTGAGACCCAGTACTTC. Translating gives CASSARLRETQYF.

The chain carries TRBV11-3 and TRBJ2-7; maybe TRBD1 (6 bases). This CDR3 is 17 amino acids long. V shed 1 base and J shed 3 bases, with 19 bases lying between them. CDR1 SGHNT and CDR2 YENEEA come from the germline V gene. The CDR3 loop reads CASSLGSWTVIIYEQYF. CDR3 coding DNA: TGTGCCAGCAGCTTAGGATCTTGGACAGTGATCATCTACGAGCAGTACTTC.

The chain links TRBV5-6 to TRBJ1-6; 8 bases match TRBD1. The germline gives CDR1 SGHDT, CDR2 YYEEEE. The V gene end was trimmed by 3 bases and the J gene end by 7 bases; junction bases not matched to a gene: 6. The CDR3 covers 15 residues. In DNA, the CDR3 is TGTGCCAGCAGCTCGGGGACAGGAGACAATTCACCCCTCCACTTT. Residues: CASSSGTGDNSPLHF.

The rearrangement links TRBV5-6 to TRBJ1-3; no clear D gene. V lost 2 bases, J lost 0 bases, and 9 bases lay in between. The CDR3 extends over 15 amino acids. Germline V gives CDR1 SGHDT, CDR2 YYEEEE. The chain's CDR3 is CASSFRRSSGNTIYF. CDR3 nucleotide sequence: TGTGCCAGCAGCTTCCGGCGAAGCTCTGGAAACACCATATATTTT.

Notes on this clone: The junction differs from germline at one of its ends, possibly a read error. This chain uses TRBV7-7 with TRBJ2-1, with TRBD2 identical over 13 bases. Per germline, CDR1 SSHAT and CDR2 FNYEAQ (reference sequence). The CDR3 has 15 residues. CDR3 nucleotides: TGTGCTAGCAGCTTAGGACTAGCGGGAGCGGGGGAGCAGTTCTTC. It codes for CASSLGLAGAGEQFF.